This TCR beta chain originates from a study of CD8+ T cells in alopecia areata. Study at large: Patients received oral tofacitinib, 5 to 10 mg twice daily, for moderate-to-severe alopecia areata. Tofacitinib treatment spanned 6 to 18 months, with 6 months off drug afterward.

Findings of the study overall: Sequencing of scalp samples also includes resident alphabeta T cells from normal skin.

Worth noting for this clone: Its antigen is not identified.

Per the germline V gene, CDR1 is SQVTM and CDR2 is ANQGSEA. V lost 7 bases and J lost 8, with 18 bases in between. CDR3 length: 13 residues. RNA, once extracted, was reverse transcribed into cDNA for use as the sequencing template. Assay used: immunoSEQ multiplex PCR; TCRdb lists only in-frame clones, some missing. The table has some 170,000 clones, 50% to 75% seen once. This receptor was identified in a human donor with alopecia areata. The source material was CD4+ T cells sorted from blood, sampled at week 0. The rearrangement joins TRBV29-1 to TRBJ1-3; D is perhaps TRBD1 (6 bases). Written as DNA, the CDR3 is TGCAGCGCTGGGGTTTCAGAGGGGGACACCATATATTTT. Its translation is CSAGVSEGDTIYF.